This T cell receptor beta chain originates from a study of TIL therapy for anti-PD-1-resistant metastatic lung cancer. In the study overall: Most patients had lung adenocarcinoma; several tumors were EGFR-mutant, two ALK-rearranged; half smoked currently or formerly.

This was the immunoSEQ v3 assay. Each library reached about 2 million read pairs, or about 5-6 million at deep level. Some clones are missing from TCRdb's copy, which holds only in-frame ones; the method was immunoSEQ multiplex PCR. The sample shows tens of thousands of clones, roughly 78% of them seen only once. Points from the study as a whole: Infused TIL clonotypes partially replaced the baseline blood repertoire, then decayed over months. Patients were highly selected, enriched for treatment-naive, never-smoker and oncogene-addicted cases.

Trimming removed 5 bases from V and 1 base from J, with 8 bases in between. The CDR3 has 13 residues. Per germline, CDR1 MNHEY and CDR2 SVGAGI. In the case of this clone: Its antigen is unknown.

Described time point: pre-treatment sample, taken before nivolumab and TIL therapy. The clonotype originates from a woman aged 25-85 years with non-small cell lung cancer. Specimen: blood, collected at baseline. The chain carries TRBV6-5 and TRBJ1-2; no firm D call. The CDR3 reads CASSLRFNYGYTF. In nucleotides, the CDR3 is TGTGCCAGCAGTCTGCGTTTTAACTATGGCTACACCTTC.